A single sample gave rise to the 26 T cell receptor beta chains below, sequenced in a study of cytomegalovirus exposure and HLA in healthy donors (dated by TCRdb to 2016 to 2017). Library method: the immunoSEQ multiplex PCR assay. For the multiplex PCR, a mixture combining 60 forward primers for TCR Vbeta segments and 13 reverse primers for TCR Jbeta segments was used. The immuneACCESS repertoire file appears here via TCRdb, limited to in-frame rearrangements. These files lack a portion of the clones; in checked studies, under half of the deficit traces to unresolved V genes, and the cause of the others is not known. This sample has some 94,000 clones in its table, and around 77% of those were observed once. Over 3% of the sample is held by the ten biggest clonotypes. The sample consisted of PBMCs. The receptors were gathered from a man aged 35-49 years in good health and CMV-seronegative.

CDR3 amino acids: CASSYSLDPDTQYF. In nucleotides, the CDR3 is TGTGCCAGCAGTTACTCCCTAGACCCAGATACGCAGTATTTT. The gene calls are TRBV6-6 and TRBJ2-3; the D is unclear. This CDR3 contains 14 residues. Germline CDR1 MNHNY, CDR2 SVGAGI (reference sequence). Trimming took off 0 bases at V and 4 bases at J, with 8 bases between the two ends.

There are a few counts of this clone. This rearrangement joins TRBV5-8 to TRBJ1-6, with D unresolved. The length of the CDR3 is 14 residues. Between the trimmed V and J ends, which lost 1 base and 8 bases, there was a span of 10 bases. Germline V lookup: CDR1 SGHTS, CDR2 YDEGEE. CDR3: CASSLRFSDSPLHF. For the CDR3, the DNA is TGTGCCAGCAGCTTGCGGTTTTCTGATTCACCCCTCCACTTT.

The chain couples TRBV30 to TRBJ1-5; D is possibly TRBD1 (5 bases). The ends were cut back, 0 bases at V and 2 bases at J, with 8 bases in the middle. The CDR3 has 14 amino acids. Germline CDR1 and CDR2: GTSNPN and SVGIG (reference sequence). For the CDR3, the DNA is TGTGCCTGGAGTGTAGGGGCAGGCAATCAGCCCCAGCATTTT. It codes for CAWSVGAGNQPQHF. Variable domain in full (rest from reference TRBV30 and TRBJ1-5): SQTIHQWPATLVQPVGSPLSLECTVEGTSNPNLYWYRQAAGRGLQLLFYSVGIGQISSEVPQNLSASRPQDRQFILSSKKLLLSDSGFYLCAWSVGAGNQPQHFGDGTRLSIL.

The chain is built from TRBV2 and TRBJ2-7, with 8 positions matching TRBD1. The CDR3 loop spans 14 amino acids. The ends lost 1 base at V and 9 bases at J; junction bases unmatched: 8. Germline values: CDR1 SNHLY, CDR2 FYNNEI. The CDR3 DNA is TGTGCCAGCAGTGAAGGGACAGGGTCCTTCGGGCAGTACTTC. Amino acid sequence: CASSEGTGSFGQYF.

The V gene is TRBV7-9, the J gene TRBJ2-7, with TRBD2 matching 7 bases. The CDR3 length is 15 residues. The V and J ends lost 4 bases and 7 bases, in that order; junction bases with no gene match: 13. In germline, CDR1 is SEHNR, CDR2 FQNEAQ (reference sequence). CDR3 region: CASSSSHREVEEQYF. The CDR3, as DNA: TGTGCCAGCAGCTCGTCCCATCGGGAGGTGGAAGAGCAGTACTTC. The entire variable domain, with the rest obtained from reference TRBV7-9 and TRBJ2-7, is as follows: DTGVSQNPRHKITKRGQNVTFRCDPISEHNRLYWYRQTLGQGPEFLTYFQNEAQLEKSRLLSDRFSAERPKGSFSTLEIQRTEQGDSAMYLCASSSSHREVEEQYFGPGTRLTVT.

This clone was detected only once. The chain recombines TRBV4-1 with TRBJ2-1; D perhaps matches TRBD1 (5 bases). In germline, CDR1 is MGHRA, CDR2 YSYEKL. V was trimmed by 2 bases and J by 6 bases, leaving 11 bases between them. The CDR3 covers 14 residues. CDR3 nucleotides: TGCGCCAGCAGCCAATTGACAGTACTCAATGAGCAGTTCTTC. It translates to CASSQLTVLNEQFF.

The CDR3 DNA is TGTGCCAGCAGCTCAAGCGGCGGGGGGGCCGTCGAGACCCAGTACTTC. It is translated as CASSSSGGGAVETQYF. The chain combines TRBV7-9 with TRBJ2-5; 9 bases map to TRBD2. V gave up 4 bases and J gave up 5 bases; unmatched junction bases: 11. The CDR3 consists of 16 residues. The germline V gene encodes CDR1 SEHNR and CDR2 FQNEAQ (reference sequence).

This rearrangement joins TRBV7-7 to TRBJ1-5, with D unclear. The CDR3 loop spans 13 amino acids. The ends were cut back, 5 bases at V and 5 bases at J, with 10 bases in the middle. Germline lookup yields CDR1 SSHAT and CDR2 FNYEAQ (reference sequence). For the CDR3, the DNA is TGTGCCAGCAGCCAGAACCTAGATCAGCCCCAGCATTTT. Encoded protein: CASSQNLDQPQHF.

The chain carries TRBV28 and TRBJ1-5, with 7 positions matching TRBD1. The CDR3 spans 17 residues. Trimming cost V 4 bases and J 6 bases; bases outside gene matches: 15. CDR1 MDHEN and CDR2 SYDVKM come from the germline V gene. CDR3 in amino acids: CASSSRTGTAAFQPQHF. The CDR3 DNA reads as TGTGCCAGCAGTTCCCGAACCGGGACAGCCGCTTTTCAGCCCCAGCATTTT.

The chain is built from TRBV6-5 and TRBJ1-1; D call uncertain. The germline gives CDR1 MNHEY, CDR2 SVGAGI. The V and J ends lost 6 bases and 1 base respectively, with 9 bases between them. This CDR3 has 13 residues. This CDR3 reads CASSPRRNTEAFF. CDR3 DNA sequence: TGTGCCAGCAGCCCACGTAGGAACACTGAAGCTTTCTTT.

The chain carries TRBV11-2 and TRBJ1-4; possible D gene TRBD1, 6 bases. Germline V gene lookup returns CDR1 SGHAT and CDR2 FQNNGV. CDR3 size: 16 residues. V lost 5 bases to trimming and J lost 6 bases, with 19 bases between them. CDR3 protein: CASSQLQGPAYEKLFF. The CDR3 DNA sequence: TGTGCCAGCAGCCAATTACAGGGCCCAGCCTATGAAAAACTGTTTTTT.

This chain links TRBV9 with TRBJ2-7; 7 bases map to TRBD1. V lost 0 bases to trimming and J lost 3 bases; unmatched junction nucleotides: 6. This CDR3 is 15 amino acids long. CDR1 is SGDLS, CDR2 YYNGEE, per germline. The CDR3, as DNA: TGTGCCAGCAGCGTAGGAACACAGGGGAACTACGAGCAGTACTTC. Amino acid sequence: CASSVGTQGNYEQYF.

CDR3 sequence (DNA): TGTGCCAGCAGCTTGGGTACTACAGGGGAACGGGAAAAACTGTTTTTT. Protein sequence: CASSLGTTGEREKLFF. V usage is TRBV5-4 and J usage is TRBJ1-4; 7 bases are shared with TRBD1. Trimming removed 0 bases from V and 8 bases from J; junction bases left unmatched: 10. Germline values: CDR1 SGHNT, CDR2 YYREEE (reference sequence). The CDR3 totals 16 residues.

The genes are TRBV5-4 and TRBJ2-5, with 10 bases matching TRBD2. The CDR3 totals 15 residues. The germline gives CDR1 SGHNT, CDR2 YYREEE (reference sequence). The junction had 4 bases not matched to a gene; V was cut back by 3 bases and J by 2 bases. Here the CDR3 reads CASSSAGGFQETQYF. The CDR3 DNA is TGTGCCAGCAGCTCAGCGGGAGGGTTTCAAGAGACCCAGTACTTC.

This chain joins TRBV30 and TRBJ2-7; TRBD1 matches 7 bases. After removal of 1 base from V and 4 bases from J, the junction contained 10 bases not matched to a gene. Germline CDR1 reads GTSNPN; CDR2 reads SVGIG (reference sequence). This CDR3 is 15 amino acids long. The CDR3 sequence: CAWSALGTARYEQYF. CDR3 sequence (DNA): TGTGCCTGGAGTGCCCTCGGGACAGCTCGATACGAGCAGTACTTC.

The sample holds one count of this clone. The chain combines TRBV5-4 with TRBJ1-1; 7 positions agree with TRBD1. CDR1 SGHNT and CDR2 YYREEE come from the germline V gene (reference sequence). There are 14 residues in the CDR3. The ends lost 3 bases at V and 5 bases at J; junction bases unmatched: 7. The CDR3 DNA reads as TGTGCCAGCAGCTCGACAGGGAGAGTTACTGAAGCTTTCTTT. Its protein is CASSSTGRVTEAFF.

The chain is built from TRBV19 and TRBJ1-1; D may be TRBD1 (5 bases). Germline V lookup: CDR1 LNHDA, CDR2 SQIVND (reference sequence). CDR3 size: 15 residues. V was clipped by 0 bases and J by 1 base, with 9 bases between them. The CDR3 is CASSIDPGKNTEAFF. CDR3 DNA: TGTGCCAGTAGTATAGACCCAGGGAAGAACACTGAAGCTTTCTTT. The full variable domain, its missing parts supplied by reference TRBV19 and TRBJ1-1, is DGGITQSPKYLFRKEGQNVTLSCEQNLNHDAMYWYRQDPGQGLRLIYYSQIVNDFQKGDIAEGYSVSREKKESFPLTVTSAQKNPTAFYLCASSIDPGKNTEAFFGQGTRLTVV.

This chain links TRBV29-1 with TRBJ2-7; possibly TRBD1 for D (7 bases). Looked up from germline, CDR1 is SQVTM and CDR2 is ANQGSEA. The CDR3 totals 12 residues. V was shortened by 4 bases and J by 6 bases, with 13 bases between the two germline ends. The DNA for the CDR3 is TGCAGCGTTGGACACAGGGGAGGCGAGCAGTACTTC. Protein product: CSVGHRGGEQYF.

This clone was observed a few times. The chain has TRBV29-1 and TRBJ2-7; 7 bases match TRBD2. V lost 7 bases and J lost 4; bases outside the gene matches: 13. The CDR3 has 14 amino acids. Per the germline V gene, CDR1 is SQVTM and CDR2 is ANQGSEA. The CDR3 nucleotides are TGCAGCGCCAAAAAATCCGGGGGGTTGTACGAGCAGTACTTC. This sequence encodes CSAKKSGGLYEQYF.

This clone was counted a single time. The chain carries TRBV6-1 and TRBJ2-1, with 11 bases that match TRBD2. CDR3 size: 19 residues. CDR1 and CDR2 (germline): MNHNS, SASEGT. The trim removed 0 bases at V and 2 bases at J, leaving 9 bases unmatched. The CDR3 loop is CASSEAFSSGRSTYNEQFF. As DNA, the CDR3 is TGTGCCAGCAGTGAAGCCTTTTCTAGCGGGAGGTCCACCTACAATGAGCAGTTCTTC.

This chain links TRBV28 with TRBJ1-4; D not resolved. This CDR3 spans 12 amino acids. Germline V gives CDR1 MDHEN, CDR2 SYDVKM. The V and J ends lost 6 bases and 8 bases respectively, with 10 bases between them. CDR3 DNA: TGTGCCAGCAGCTTGAGAAAGGAAAAACTGTTTTTT. Amino acid sequence: CASSLRKEKLFF.

The chain combines TRBV25-1 with TRBJ2-7; D perhaps matches TRBD2 (6 bases). The germline V gene encodes CDR1 MGHDK and CDR2 SYGVNS. CDR3 length equals 16 residues. Trimming removed 3 bases from V and 4 bases from J, with 19 bases in between. CDR3 coding DNA: TGTGCCAGCAGTGAGTCCGGGACTGCCAAAACGTACGAGCAGTACTTC. This encodes CASSESGTAKTYEQYF.

In the case of this clone: The identical CDR3 is also encoded by other nucleotide sequences in the sample. The CDR3 DNA is TGTGCCAGCAGTGCCCAGGTTGCAACTAATGAAAAACTGTTTTTT. This encodes CASSAQVATNEKLFF. The genes are TRBV2 and TRBJ1-4; D gene uncertain. The CDR3 consists of 15 residues. Germline CDR1 and CDR2: SNHLY and FYNNEI. The germline V and J ends were trimmed by 4 bases and 0 bases, with 9 bases remaining between them.

This clone was counted between two and nine times. The chain joins TRBV12-2 to TRBJ2-2; TRBD1 is the table's D call and was not checked against the DNA. TRBV12-2 corresponds to a pseudogene. The CDR3 covers 16 residues. CDR3: CASRLHRGREAGELFF. DNA of the CDR3: TGTGCAAGTCGCTTACACAGGGGGCGCGAAGCCGGGGAGCTGTTTTTT.

This clone has just one count. The chain recombines TRBV9 with TRBJ2-7; 7 bases fit TRBD1. The CDR3 is made up of 14 amino acids. The germline CDR1 and CDR2 sequences are SGDLS and YYNGEE. J gave up 3 bases and V 4 bases, and 7 bases lay outside the gene matches. The DNA for the CDR3 is TGTGCCAGCAGCCCAACAGGGACAGTCTACGAGCAGTACTTC. Its translation: CASSPTGTVYEQYF.

In its sample, this clone was seen once. The J gene is TRBJ2-5, the V gene TRBV25-1; 11 positions match TRBD2. The CDR3 loop spans 16 amino acids. V shed 2 bases, J shed 6 bases, and the junction held 8 bases outside the gene matches. Per germline, CDR1 MGHDK and CDR2 SYGVNS. The CDR3 region is CASSEDPSGGPQTQYF. The CDR3 DNA sequence: TGTGCCAGCAGTGAAGATCCTAGCGGGGGGCCGCAGACCCAGTACTTC.